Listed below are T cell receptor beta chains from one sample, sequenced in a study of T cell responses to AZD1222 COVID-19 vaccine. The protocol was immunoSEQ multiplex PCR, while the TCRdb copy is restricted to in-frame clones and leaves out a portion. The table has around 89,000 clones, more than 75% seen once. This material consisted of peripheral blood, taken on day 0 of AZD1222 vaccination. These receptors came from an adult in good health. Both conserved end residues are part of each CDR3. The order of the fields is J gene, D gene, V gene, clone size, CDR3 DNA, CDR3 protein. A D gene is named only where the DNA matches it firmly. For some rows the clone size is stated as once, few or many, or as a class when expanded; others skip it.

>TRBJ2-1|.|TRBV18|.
TGTGCCAGCTCACCACCGGGATCGGCCGATAATCAGCAGTTCTTC
CASSPPGSADNQQFF
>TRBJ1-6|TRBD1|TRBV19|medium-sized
TGTGCCAGGGGACAGCTAAATTCACCCCTCCACTTT
CARGQLNSPLHF
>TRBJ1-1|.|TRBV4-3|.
TGCGCCAGCAGCCAAGATGCAGGGGCGAGGGGGGCCGAAGCTTTCTTT
CASSQDAGARGAEAFF
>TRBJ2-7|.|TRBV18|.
TGTGCCAGCTCACCTCCCGGACTCCTCCACGAGCAGTACTTC
CASSPPGLLHEQYF
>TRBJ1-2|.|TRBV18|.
TGTGCCAGCTCACCGTTAATTCGGGATGGGGACATCTATGGCTACACCTTC
CASSPLIRDGDIYGYTF
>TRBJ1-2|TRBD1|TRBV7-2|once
TGTGCCAGCAGCTTAGCTCGGCCGGGTCAGGGGGGTGGCTACACCTTC
CASSLARPGQGGGYTF
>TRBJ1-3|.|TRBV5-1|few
TGCGCCAGCAGCTTGGATCCGGGCCTTCCTACCATATATTTT
CASSLDPGLPTIYF
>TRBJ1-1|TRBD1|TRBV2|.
TGTGCCAGCAGGGGACAGGTGAACACTGAAGCTTTCTTT
CASRGQVNTEAFF
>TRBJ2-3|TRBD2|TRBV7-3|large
TGTGCCAGCAGCTTATTAGCGGGGGCCGCCACAGATACGCAGTATTTT
CASSLLAGAATDTQYF
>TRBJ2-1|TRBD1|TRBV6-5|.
TGTGCCAGCAGCTACAGGGGTTATGAGCAGTTCTTC
CASSYRGYEQFF
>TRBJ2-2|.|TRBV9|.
TGTGCCAGCAGCGTGTCACCGTCGAACACCGGGGAGCTGTTTTTT
CASSVSPSNTGELFF
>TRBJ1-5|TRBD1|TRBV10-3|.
TGTGCCATCAGCGAGGGACAGAATCAGCCCCAGCATTTT
CAISEGQNQPQHF
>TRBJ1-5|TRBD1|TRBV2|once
TGTGCCAGCAGTGAGACGACAGGGAGCAATCAGCCCCAGCATTTT
CASSETTGSNQPQHF
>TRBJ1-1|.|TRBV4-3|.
TGCGCCAGCAGCCAAGATACTGAAGCTTTCTTT
CASSQDTEAFF
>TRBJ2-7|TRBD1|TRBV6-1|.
TGTGCCAGCAGTGATGGGACAGGGGGCGAGCGGGAGCAGTACTTC
CASSDGTGGEREQYF
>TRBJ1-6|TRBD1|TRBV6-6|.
TGTGCCAGCAGTCCCTCGACAGGGGGCGTCTATAATTCACCCCTCCACTTT
CASSPSTGGVYNSPLHF
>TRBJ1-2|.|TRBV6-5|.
TGTGCCAGCAGTCCCGGACAGACTTGGTATGGCTACACCTTC
CASSPGQTWYGYTF
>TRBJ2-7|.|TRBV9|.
TGTGCCAGCAGCGCAGGAGGGAGCGCGGCCTACGAGCAGTACTTC
CASSAGGSAAYEQYF
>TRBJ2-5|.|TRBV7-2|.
TGTGCCAGCAGCTTAGGCTATCAAGAGACCCAGTACTTC
CASSLGYQETQYF
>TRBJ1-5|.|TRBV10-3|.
TGTGCCATCAGTCGGGACCCGGTTAGCAATCAGCCCCAGCATTTT
CAISRDPVSNQPQHF
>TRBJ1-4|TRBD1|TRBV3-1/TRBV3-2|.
TGTGCCAGCAGCCCCCAGAACAGGGGGCTTAATGAAAAACTGTTTTTT
CASSPQNRGLNEKLFF
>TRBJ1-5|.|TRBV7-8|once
TGTGCCAGCAGCGCCCGGGAACATACTAATCAGCCCCAGCATTTT
CASSAREHTNQPQHF
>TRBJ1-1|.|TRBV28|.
TGTGCCACCTTCCACACTGAAGCTTTCTTT
CATFHTEAFF
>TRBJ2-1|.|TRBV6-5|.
TGTGCCAGCAGTTCTTGGCAGAGCTACAATGAGCAGTTCTTC
CASSSWQSYNEQFF
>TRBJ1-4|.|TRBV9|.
TGTGCCAGCAGCGGGAACGGGTTCACTAATGAAAAACTGTTTTTT
CASSGNGFTNEKLFF